This T cell receptor beta chain is from a study of CD8+ T cells in alopecia areata. Overall study results and limits: Normal skin's resident alphabeta T cells are also sequenced in scalp samples.

Germline V gives CDR1 SQVTM, CDR2 ANQGSEA. The V gene lost 6 bases and the J gene lost 2 bases, with 16 bases spanning the gap. This CDR3 comprises 14 residues. This clone was detected once. Its target is not known. Treatment meaning: oral pan-JAK inhibitor, 5-10 mg twice daily. Investigators isolated RNA and reverse transcribed it into cDNA to act as the sequencing template. Sequenced by immunoSEQ multiplex PCR; TCRdb stores in-frame clones only, minus some. This table holds some 190,000 clones, 50% to 60% found once. The rearrangement joins TRBV29-1 to TRBJ1-1, with D possibly matching TRBD1 (5 bases). The TCR sequence derives from a human donor with alopecia areata. Sequenced here: CD4+ T cells sorted from blood, sampled at week 4, from a patient treated with tofacitinib. CDR3 coding DNA: TGCAGCGTCCGACCCGGGACGGTTAACACTGAAGCTTTCTTT. Its protein is CSVRPGTVNTEAFF.